This TCR beta chain was sequenced during a study of CD8 T cells in Susac syndrome. The sequenced target, TCR beta, came from blood CD8+ and CD4+ T cells. This CDR3 has 13 amino acids. V lost 6 bases and J 10 bases, leaving 16 bases between the germline ends. Germline V gene lookup returns CDR1 MNHEY and CDR2 SVGEGT. RNA was extracted with the RNeasy kit, and a quantity of about 0.5 to 1 ug was reverse transcribed using random hexamers. TCRdb recomputed calls from the immunoSEQ multiplex PCR reads with MiXCR, one row per CDR3 protein. The sample has more than 90,000 distinct CDR3 sequences, 85% to 95% seen once.

What was sequenced was CD4+ T cells from PBMCs. This TCR was recovered from a human donor with multiple sclerosis. The genes are TRBV6-2 or TRBV6-3 and TRBJ2-1; a weak D match, TRBD2 (6 bases). CDR3 in amino acids: CASRELAREEQFF. The CDR3 DNA sequence: TGTGCCAGCAGGGAACTAGCCAGGGAGGAGCAGTTCTTC.